Shown below are 23 T cell receptor beta chains from a single sample sequenced in a study of response to subunit inactivated influenza vaccine. One entry per CDR3 protein results from TCRdb running MiXCR on the RT-PCR reads. Of about 520,000 distinct CDR3 sequences listed, around 9.9% were seen once; the top ten hold approximately 12%. Here the sequenced sample was PBMCs from blood, taken 45 days after vaccination. Every receptor here comes from a man between 50 and 59 years old who received an inactivated influenza vaccine.

V is TRBV4-3 and J is TRBJ2-2; 11 nucleotides agree with TRBD2. V was pared by 9 bases and J by 4 bases, with 10 bases of the junction left unmatched. Germline values: CDR1 LGHNA, CDR2 YSLEER. The CDR3 runs 16 residues. CDR3 bases: TGCGCCAGTAGAATTAGCGGGGGGGCCGTCACCGGGGAGCTGTTTTTT. Encoded protein: CASRISGGAVTGELFF.

This clonotype was counted a few times. The gene calls are TRBV20-1 and TRBJ1-5; D not resolved. CDR3 length equals 13 residues. Germline CDR1 and CDR2: DFQATT and SNEGSKA (reference sequence). Trimming cost V 6 bases and J 8 bases, with 17 bases left between them. The DNA for the CDR3 is TGCAGTGCATATGGGCCGGGTGTTAAGCCCCAGCATTTT. Encoded protein: CSAYGPGVKPQHF.

This clonotype has more than one count but fewer than ten. This chain links TRBV6-5 with TRBJ2-3; 7 nucleotides line up with TRBD2. J lost 2 bases, V lost 4 bases, and 6 bases had no gene match. Germline V gene data show CDR1 as MNHEY and CDR2 as SVGAGI. The CDR3 is made up of 15 amino acids. The CDR3 DNA reads as TGTGCCAGCAGTTGGGGACTACCACCCACAGATACGCAGTATTTT. Translation gives CASSWGLPPTDTQYF.

The V and J genes are TRBV21-1 and TRBJ2-1; the table's D call of TRBD2 was not tested on the DNA. TRBV21-1 is recorded as a pseudogene. The CDR3 has 19 amino acids. The CDR3 region has the DNA TGTGCCAGCAGCAAAGGGGATATACTAGCGGGAGCGGTCTACAATGAGCAGTTCTTC. Residues: CASSKGDILAGAVYNEQFF.

The chain joins TRBV4-1 to TRBJ1-2; D may be TRBD1 (5 bases). This CDR3 contains 13 residues. Trimming shortened V by 3 bases and J by 6 bases, and 11 bases separated the two germline ends. The germline V gene has CDR1 MGHRA and CDR2 YSYEKL. CDR3 in amino acids: CASSHDRGDGYTF. The CDR3 DNA sequence: TGCGCCAGCAGCCACGACCGGGGGGATGGCTACACCTTC.

The sample holds one count of this clonotype. The chain links TRBV2 to TRBJ2-1, with 7 bases fitting TRBD2. This CDR3 is 15 amino acids long. CDR1 is SNHLY, CDR2 FYNNEI, per germline. V shed 6 bases, J shed 7 bases, and the junction held 12 bases outside the gene matches. The chain's CDR3 is CASSVTSAEGNEQFF. The CDR3 DNA reads TGTGCCAGCAGCGTTACTAGCGCCGAGGGGAATGAGCAGTTCTTC.

The table lists this clonotype with many counts. V usage is TRBV6-1 and J usage is TRBJ1-2; 8 positions match TRBD1. After removal of 6 bases from V and 1 base from J, the junction contained 4 bases not matched to a gene. Germline loops: CDR1 MNHNS, CDR2 SASEGT. CDR3 size: 14 residues. The CDR3 is CASRGTGRNYGYTF. For the CDR3, the DNA is TGTGCCAGCAGGGGGACAGGACGTAACTATGGCTACACCTTC.

This clonotype was seen repeatedly, ten times or more. The chain employs TRBV20-1 and TRBJ1-2; possible D gene TRBD1, 6 bases. CDR1 is DFQATT, CDR2 SNEGSKA, per germline (reference sequence). The CDR3 has 13 residues. Trimming took off 0 bases at V and 6 bases at J, with 11 bases between the two ends. CDR3 amino acids: CSARDRGADGYTF. For the CDR3, the DNA is TGCAGTGCTAGAGATCGGGGGGCGGATGGCTACACCTTC.

This clonotype showed up just a few times. The chain combines TRBV28 with TRBJ2-7; TRBD2 is a possible D gene (6 bases). V shed 6 bases and J shed 4 bases, with 19 bases lying between them. The CDR3 totals 15 residues. Germline V gene lookup returns CDR1 MDHEN and CDR2 SYDVKM. The CDR3 sequence: CASSSTLGGMYEQYF. For the CDR3, the DNA is TGTGCCAGCAGCTCAACGCTTGGAGGGATGTACGAGCAGTACTTC.

The table lists this clonotype with many counts. The genes are TRBV5-1 and TRBJ1-1; tentatively, D is TRBD1 (5 bases). With 2 bases removed from V and 5 bases from J, the gap between germline ends came to 22 bases. Per germline, CDR1 SGHRS and CDR2 YFSETQ. The CDR3 consists of 17 residues. CDR3 sequence reads: CASSLNPAGAGVTEAFF. The DNA of the CDR3 is TGCGCCAGCAGCTTAAACCCCGCCGGGGCGGGGGTGACTGAAGCTTTCTTT. The full variable domain, completed using reference TRBV5-1 and TRBJ1-1, is KAGVTQTPRYLIKTRGQQVTLSCSPISGHRSVSWYQQTPGQGLQFLFEYFSETQRNKGNFPGRFSGRQFSNSRSEMNVSTLELGDSALYLCASSLNPAGAGVTEAFFGQGTRLTVV.

There are a few counts of this clonotype. J is TRBJ1-5 and V is TRBV4-2; the D is unclear. Germline loops: CDR1 LGHNA, CDR2 YNFKEQ. The V end lost 1 base, the J end lost 3 bases, and 10 bases lay between the germline ends. The CDR3 totals 15 residues. The CDR3 DNA is TGTGCCAGCAGCCAAGTTCCGGGTATCAATCAGCCCCAGCATTTT. Protein sequence: CASSQVPGINQPQHF.

This chain joins TRBV13 and TRBJ2-1; no firm D call. Looked up from germline, CDR1 is PRHDT and CDR2 is FYEKMQ (reference sequence). V lost 5 bases, J lost 10 bases, and 18 bases lay in between. The CDR3 is 14 amino acids. CDR3 nucleotides: TGTGCCAGCAGCCAACGGCTCTCCCAGGAGGAGCAGTTCTTC. This gives the protein CASSQRLSQEEQFF.

Ten or more counts support this clonotype. The chain links TRBV7-9 to TRBJ2-7; 12 nucleotides agree with TRBD1. V was clipped by 1 base and J by 6 bases; unmatched bases: 4. CDR3 length: 15 amino acids. In germline, CDR1 is SEHNR, CDR2 FQNEAQ (reference sequence). The chain's CDR3 is CASSLGDRGLREQYF. The CDR3 nucleotides read TGTGCCAGCAGCTTAGGGGACAGGGGGCTTCGCGAGCAGTACTTC.

The chain combines TRBV6-2 or TRBV6-3 with TRBJ2-5; unclear D gene. The germline V gene has CDR1 MNHEY and CDR2 SVGEGT. V lost 0 bases, J lost 0 bases, and 11 bases lay in between. CDR3 size: 16 residues. The CDR3 DNA follows: TGTGCCAGCAGTTACTCGTCACAGACGTACCAAGAGACCCAGTACTTC. This gives the protein CASSYSSQTYQETQYF.

This clonotype was picked up a small number of times. The gene calls are TRBV28 and TRBJ2-6; the D is unclear. The germline V gene encodes CDR1 MDHEN and CDR2 SYDVKM. The CDR3 length is 18 residues. V lost 5 bases to trimming and J lost 3 bases, with 20 bases between them. The CDR3 loop reads CASSMKTGPPSGANVLTF. The CDR3 nucleotides read TGTGCCAGCAGTATGAAGACGGGCCCCCCGAGTGGGGCCAACGTCCTGACTTTC.

The chain carries TRBV9 and TRBJ2-5; 8 bases align to TRBD2. J was trimmed by 4 bases and V by 2 bases; bases with no gene match: 1. The CDR3 has 13 residues. CDR1 is SGDLS, CDR2 YYNGEE, per germline. The chain's CDR3 is CASSVTSGETQYF. As DNA, the CDR3 is TGTGCCAGCAGCGTCACTAGCGGAGAGACCCAGTACTTC.

In DNA, the CDR3 is TGCAGTGCTAGAGGAGGACAGAATAGCAATCAGCCCCAGCATTTT. Encoded protein: CSARGGQNSNQPQHF. The rearrangement links TRBV20-1 to TRBJ1-5; weak D call: TRBD1 (6 bases). V lost 1 base to trimming and J lost 0 bases, with 10 bases between them. The CDR3 is 15 amino acids. CDR1 is DFQATT, CDR2 SNEGSKA, per germline (reference sequence).

The V gene is TRBV5-1, the J gene TRBJ1-1, with D possibly matching TRBD1 (6 bases). The CDR3 totals 13 residues. V was trimmed by 7 bases and J by 5 bases, leaving 15 bases between them. Germline V gene lookup returns CDR1 SGHRS and CDR2 YFSETQ. The CDR3 reads CASCYREGTEAFF. CDR3 nucleotides: TGCGCCAGCTGCTACAGGGAAGGGACTGAAGCTTTCTTT.

This clonotype was seen just once. The junction and the germline gene differ at one end; a read error may be behind it. This rearrangement joins TRBV14 to TRBJ2-3; possibly TRBD1 or TRBD2 for D (5 bases each). Looked up from germline, CDR1 is SGHDN and CDR2 is FVKESK. The CDR3 sequence is 17 residues long. This chain's CDR3 is CASSQNRPGTPTDMQYF. The CDR3 DNA sequence: TGTGCCAGCAGCCAAAACAGACCCGGGACCCCTACAGATATGCAGTATTTT. Together with reference TRBV14 and TRBJ2-3, the CDR3 gives the full variable domain: EAGVTQFPSHSVIEKGQTVTLRCDPISGHDNLYWYRRVMGKEIKFLLHFVKESKQDESGMPNNRFLAERTGGTYSTLKVQPAELEDSGVYFCASSQNRPGTPTDMQYFGPGTRLTVL.

This clonotype was seen only a few times. The gene calls are TRBV7-8 and TRBJ2-3; D is possibly TRBD2 (6 bases). V was clipped by 1 base and J by 6 bases, with 17 bases between them. From germline, CDR1 is SGHVS and CDR2 FQNEAQ. The CDR3 is made up of 16 amino acids. In DNA, the CDR3 is TGTGCCAGCAGCTTAGGGGCGGGAAGCCCTCCGGATACGCAGTATTTT. It specifies CASSLGAGSPPDTQYF.

This clonotype was seen many times. The chain carries TRBV4-2 and TRBJ2-7; 8 positions agree with TRBD2. The CDR3 is 16 residues long. V lost 0 bases and J lost 2; bases outside the gene matches: 6. From germline, CDR1 is LGHNA and CDR2 YNFKEQ. The CDR3 loop reads CASSQDLAGLTYEQYF. CDR3 coding DNA: TGTGCCAGCAGCCAAGACCTAGCGGGTCTTACCTACGAGCAGTACTTC.

A note on this clonotype: A much bigger clone sits one base away, suggesting this may be a read error. The chain recombines TRBV10-3 with TRBJ2-5; D tentatively reads TRBD1 or TRBD2 (5 bases each). The CDR3 extends over 15 amino acids. The germline CDR1 and CDR2 sequences are ENHRY and SYGVKD. The chain's CDR3 is CAISEMWGTQETKYF. In DNA, the CDR3 is TGTGCCATCAGTGAAATGTGGGGGACCCAAGAGACCAAGTACTTC.

This clonotype was picked up many times. The V gene is TRBV27, the J gene TRBJ2-7; 8 nucleotides align to TRBD1. With V trimmed by 2 bases and J by 5 bases, 11 bases remained unmatched. The CDR3 is 16 amino acids. Per the germline V gene, CDR1 is MNHEY and CDR2 is SMNVEV (reference sequence). The CDR3: CASSLVGQGSSDEQYF. The CDR3 DNA reads as TGTGCCAGCAGTTTAGTAGGACAGGGTTCATCGGACGAGCAGTACTTC.